What follows is one T cell receptor beta chain and its context. Its antigen is not known. This may arise from a read error, as a much more abundant clone is one base away. The sample is drawn from a study of T cells in Graves' hyperthyroidism and ophthalmopathy. On the study more broadly: Blood was drawn when the patient was first diagnosed and still untreated. Regarding the study as a whole: Most clonotypes expanded in the thyroid (above 0.001) were also present in blood.

Amplification yielded TCR beta CDR3 regions, with RNA transcripts as the source. First-round RT-PCR targeting the TCR CDR3 was performed with the HTBI primer set. TCRdb reprocessed the multiplex PCR reads with MiXCR, giving one entry per CDR3 protein. The sample includes approximately 300,000 distinct CDR3 sequences, about 18% of them seen just once. V was trimmed by 5 bases and J by 7 bases, leaving 9 bases between them. Germline-derived CDR1 and CDR2 are MNHEY and SVGEGT. This CDR3 spans 12 amino acids. Not enrolled were patients with uncontrolled infection, other autoimmune disease, pregnancy or lactation. Diagnostic decisions used clinical symptoms, serum thyroxine and TRAb, thyroid ultrasound and orbital computed tomography.

This TCR was sampled from an older woman with Graves' ophthalmopathy. The chain has TRBV6-2 or TRBV6-3 and TRBJ1-5; D gene ambiguous. Sequencing was performed on blood. This CDR3 reads CASSHGRQPQHF. CDR3 sequence (DNA): TGTGCCAGCAGTCACGGGCGGCAGCCCCAGCATTTT.